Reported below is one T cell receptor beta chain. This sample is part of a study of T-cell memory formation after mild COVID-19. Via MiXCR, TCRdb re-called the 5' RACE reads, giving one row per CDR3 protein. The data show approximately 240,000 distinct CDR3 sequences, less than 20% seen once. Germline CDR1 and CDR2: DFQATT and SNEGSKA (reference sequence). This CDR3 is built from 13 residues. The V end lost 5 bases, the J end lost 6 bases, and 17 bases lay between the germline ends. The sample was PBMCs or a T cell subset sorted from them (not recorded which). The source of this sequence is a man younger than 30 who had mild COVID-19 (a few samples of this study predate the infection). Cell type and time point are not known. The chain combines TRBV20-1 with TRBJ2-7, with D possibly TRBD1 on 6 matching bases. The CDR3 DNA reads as TGCAGTGCTTCGACCCCAGGGGCGAGCGAGCAGTACTTC. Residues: CSASTPGASEQYF.